This T cell receptor (beta chain) is from a study of cytomegalovirus exposure and HLA in healthy donors. The germline V and J ends were trimmed by 3 bases and 4 bases, with 4 bases remaining between them. Germline assignment: CDR1 KGHSH and CDR2 LQKENI. The CDR3 runs 12 residues. PCR involved 60 Vbeta and 13 Jbeta primers. Repertoires were generated with immunoSEQ multiplex PCR, while TCRdb's copy carries only in-frame clones and drops some. The sample yields fewer than 140,000 clones, over 55% seen once. The sample consisted of PBMCs. This receptor was identified in a female donor in good health and CMV-seronegative. The V and J genes are TRBV18 and TRBJ2-1; D remains unclear. This chain's CDR3 is CASSPEYNEQFF. Here the CDR3 DNA reads TGTGCCAGCTCACCGGAGTACAATGAGCAGTTCTTC.